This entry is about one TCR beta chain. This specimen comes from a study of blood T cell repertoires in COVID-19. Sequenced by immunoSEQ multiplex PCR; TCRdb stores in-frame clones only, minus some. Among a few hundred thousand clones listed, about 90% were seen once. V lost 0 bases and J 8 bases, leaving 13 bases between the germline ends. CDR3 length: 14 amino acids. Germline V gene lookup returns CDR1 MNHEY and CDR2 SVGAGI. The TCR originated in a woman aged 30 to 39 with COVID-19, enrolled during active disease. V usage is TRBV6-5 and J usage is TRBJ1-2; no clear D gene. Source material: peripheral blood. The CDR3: CASSYSMGGEGYTF. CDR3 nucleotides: TGTGCCAGCAGTTACTCGATGGGTGGGGAGGGCTACACCTTC.